The 9 T cell receptor beta chains below come from one sample, sequenced in a study of blood T cell repertoires in COVID-19. Measured with immunoSEQ multiplex PCR; TCRdb has only the in-frame clones, and not every one. Of approximately 22,000 clones listed, around 83% are singletons. The sequenced sample was peripheral blood. The receptor set was obtained from a human donor in a cohort sampled during active COVID-19.

The CDR3 spells CASSSGTGTGANEQFF. CDR3 nucleotide sequence: TGCGCCAGCAGCTCTGGTACCGGGACAGGGGCTAATGAGCAGTTCTTC. V usage is TRBV5-1 and J usage is TRBJ2-1; 10 bases agree with TRBD1. CDR1 is SGHRS, CDR2 YFSETQ, per germline. J was trimmed by 7 bases and V by 3 bases; bases with no gene match: 10. The CDR3 length is 16 residues.

A remark on this clone: Within the sample, other DNA sequences also encode this same CDR3. V gene TRBV5-1 combines with J gene TRBJ2-2, with TRBD1 matching 10 bases. Germline V lookup: CDR1 SGHRS, CDR2 YFSETQ. Losses at the gene ends were 3 bases for V and 5 bases for J; bases not matched to a gene: 1. CDR3 size: 14 residues. The chain's CDR3 is CASSWGQGTGELFF. CDR3 in DNA: TGCGCCAGCAGCTGGGGACAGGGGACCGGGGAGCTGTTTTTT.

Points on this clone: Compared with germline, one end of the junction differs, possibly owing to a read error. This chain uses TRBV11-3 with TRBJ1-1, with D perhaps matching TRBD1 (5 bases). The germline gives CDR1 SGHNT, CDR2 YENEEA. This CDR3 comprises 12 residues. Here the CDR3 reads CASSVRAELLLF. The CDR3 DNA reads TGTGCCAGCAGCGTCAGGGCAGAACTTCTCCTCTTT.

The chain combines TRBV4-1 with TRBJ2-7, with D possibly matching TRBD2 (5 bases). CDR3 length: 13 amino acids. V was pared by 4 bases and J by 0 bases, with 7 bases between. The germline gives CDR1 MGHRA, CDR2 YSYEKL. As DNA, the CDR3 is TGCGCCAGCAGCCTGGGGAGCTCCTACGAGCAGTACTTC. Protein sequence: CASSLGSSYEQYF.

The chain combines TRBV7-2 with TRBJ1-1, with D unclear. This CDR3 is 13 amino acids long. The ends were cut back, 6 bases at V and 7 bases at J, with 15 bases in the middle. Germline CDR1 reads SGHTA; CDR2 reads FQGNSA. CDR3 protein: CASSRDYSLEAFF. In DNA form, the CDR3 reads TGTGCCAGCAGTCGAGATTATTCGCTTGAAGCTTTCTTT.

The chain combines TRBV18 with TRBJ2-3; no clear D gene. Trimming removed 5 bases from V and 0 bases from J, with 9 bases in between. This CDR3 contains 14 residues. The V gene's germline CDR1 is KGHSH and CDR2 LQKENI. The CDR3 sequence is CASSTVSSTDTQYF. CDR3 coding DNA: TGTGCCAGCTCAACAGTCTCTAGCACAGATACGCAGTATTTT.

The chain recombines TRBV6-6 with TRBJ1-1; no reliable D call. This CDR3 is built from 11 residues. Trimming took 7 bases from V and 4 from J, leaving 7 bases between them. Germline CDR1 MNHNY, CDR2 SVGAGI (reference sequence). CDR3 bases: TGTGCCAGCATGATTAGCACTGAAGCTTTCTTT. It codes for CASMISTEAFF.

This clone was observed a few times. The chain is built from TRBV29-1 and TRBJ1-1, with unresolved D. The CDR3 loop spans 11 amino acids. Trimming took off 3 bases at V and 7 bases at J, with 9 bases between the two ends. Germline loops: CDR1 SQVTM, CDR2 ANQGSEA. In nucleotides, the CDR3 is TGCAGCGTTGAGGGAGCCCTTGAAGCTTTCTTT. Residues: CSVEGALEAFF.

This chain links TRBV7-3 with TRBJ2-3; 10 nucleotides match TRBD2. CDR1 SGHTA and CDR2 FQGTGA come from the germline V gene. V trimming: 5 bases; J trimming: 3 bases; junction bases outside the gene matches: 2. This CDR3 has 14 residues. CDR3 DNA: TGTGCCAGCAGCAGCGGGGGGGCTACAGATACGCAGTATTTT. As protein: CASSSGGATDTQYF.